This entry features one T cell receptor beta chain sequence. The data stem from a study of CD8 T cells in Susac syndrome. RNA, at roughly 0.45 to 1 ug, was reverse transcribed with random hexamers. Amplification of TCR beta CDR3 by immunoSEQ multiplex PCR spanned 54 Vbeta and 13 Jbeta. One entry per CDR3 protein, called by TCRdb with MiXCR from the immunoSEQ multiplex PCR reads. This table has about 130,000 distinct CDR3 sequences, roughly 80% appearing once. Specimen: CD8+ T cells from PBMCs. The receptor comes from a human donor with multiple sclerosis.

The CDR3 here is CASSPILYEKLFF. Written as DNA, the CDR3 is TGTGCCAGCAGTCCGATCCTCTACGAAAAACTGTTTTTT. The rearrangement links TRBV12-3 or TRBV12-4 to TRBJ1-4; the D is unclear. The CDR3 is 13 amino acids. Trimming pared 5 bases from V and 8 bases from J, leaving 12 bases between.